This record covers a single TCR beta chain. Its antigen remains unidentified. The sample originates from a study of cytomegalovirus exposure and HLA in healthy donors. Whole-study results and caveats: Earlier analysis found most TCR beta V segments productive about 90% or about 30% of the time.

In the PCR, 60 Vbeta and 13 Jbeta primers were used. The protocol was immunoSEQ multiplex PCR, while the TCRdb copy is restricted to in-frame clones and leaves out a portion. This table holds over 150,000 clones, over 75% found once. CDR3 length: 16 residues. Losses at the gene ends were 5 bases for V and 7 bases for J; bases not matched to a gene: 13. Looked up from germline, CDR1 is SGHRS and CDR2 is YFSETQ. The clonotype originates from a woman aged 45-60 years in good health and CMV-seropositive. The V call is TRBV5-1, the J call TRBJ2-1; TRBD1 aligns across 9 bases. Input material: PBMCs. The CDR3 protein is CASRGVEGQGRNEQFF. DNA of the CDR3: TGCGCCAGCAGGGGGGTAGAGGGACAGGGACGTAATGAGCAGTTCTTC.